The 21 T cell receptor beta chains presented below share a single source sample, sequenced in a study of spatial heterogeneity in lung cancer (dated by TCRdb to about 2019). Library generation was performed with 5' RACE. Reads for this sample came from a NextSeq 500. TCRdb reworked the public reads: Q25 trimming with fastp, MiXCR clone assembly, productive beta chains retained. Every entry covers one CDR3 protein and lists the most common genes and DNA from its rows. This sample lists fewer than 20,000 distinct CDR3 sequences; around 6.5% were detected once. 3% to 4% of the sample is held by the ten biggest clonotypes. The time point label for this specimen denotes: sample taken at primary tumor resection. Overall study outcomes, separate from this receptor: The tumor nonsynonymous mutation count correlated with the number of expanded intratumoral alpha and beta TCRs.

Antigens for these TCRs are unknown. The specimen comprised lung tumor tissue, sampled at surgery. The origin of the receptors is a female donor with early-stage non-small cell lung cancer.

This clonotype was seen many times. The chain employs TRBV9 and TRBJ2-7; no clear D gene. Trimming pared 3 bases from V and 1 base from J, leaving 11 bases between. Germline V gives CDR1 SGDLS, CDR2 YYNGEE. CDR3 length: 14 residues. The CDR3 sequence: CASSATADSYEQYF. The DNA of the CDR3 is TGTGCCAGCAGCGCAACGGCCGATTCCTACGAGCAGTACTTC.

This clonotype was counted many times. The rearrangement uses TRBV7-2 and TRBJ2-1, with D unresolved. The CDR3 contains 13 residues. Germline CDR1 is SGHTA and CDR2 is FQGNSA. Trimming shortened V by 4 bases and J by 5 bases, and 9 bases separated the two germline ends. CDR3 loop: CASSSLPDNEQFF. CDR3 nucleotides: TGTGCCAGCAGCTCCCTTCCTGACAATGAGCAGTTCTTC.

At least ten counts were recorded for this clonotype. The V gene is TRBV4-1, the J gene TRBJ2-5; 8 nucleotides match TRBD2. Trimming cost V 6 bases and J 2 bases; bases outside gene matches: 14. Per germline, CDR1 MGHRA and CDR2 YSYEKL. The CDR3 has 17 amino acids. CDR3 sequence reads: CASSTTSGSRVQETQYF. DNA of the CDR3: TGCGCCAGCAGTACCACGAGCGGGAGCCGAGTTCAAGAGACCCAGTACTTC.

A remark on this clonotype: A much larger clone sits a single nucleotide away, making a read error possible. The V call is TRBV20-1, the J call TRBJ2-3; a possible D gene is TRBD2 (5 bases). The V end was cut by 4 bases, the J end by 2 bases, with 16 bases between. Germline CDR1 DFQATT, CDR2 SNEGSKA (reference sequence). This CDR3 has 15 residues. The CDR3 DNA sequence: TGCAGTGCTATAGATAGCCCTAGCAACACAGATACGCAGTATTTT. Residues: CSAIDSPSNTDTQYF.

This clonotype was seen many times. The chain couples TRBV6-5 to TRBJ1-2; D call uncertain. The germline gives CDR1 MNHEY, CDR2 SVGAGI. The CDR3 spans 14 residues. Trimming left V 8 bases short and J 6 bases short, with 19 bases between. The CDR3 loop reads CASLDPGPGDGYTF. The CDR3 nucleotides read TGTGCCAGCCTAGACCCTGGTCCGGGAGATGGCTACACCTTC.

By share, this clonotype counts as medium-sized (0.01 to 0.1%). A junction end diverges from the germline sequence, so it may reflect a read error. The chain links TRBV7-2 to TRBJ2-7; unclear D gene. Germline V gives CDR1 SGHTA, CDR2 FQGNSA. This CDR3 contains 14 residues. The CDR3 is CASSLVTRYPLPNF. CDR3 DNA: TGTGCCAGCAGCTTAGTCACCCGGTATCCCCTCCCTAACTTC.

This clonotype was detected many times. The DNA of the CDR3 is TGTGCCATCAGTGAAAGTTCGACAGGTCGGGAGCAGTACTTC. Its translation: CAISESSTGREQYF. The V call is TRBV10-3, the J call TRBJ2-7, with D possibly TRBD1 on 6 matching bases. The V gene lost 3 bases and the J gene lost 7 bases, with 16 bases spanning the gap. This CDR3 has 14 residues. Germline lookup yields CDR1 ENHRY and CDR2 SYGVKD.

At least ten counts were recorded for this clonotype. The chain carries TRBV27 and TRBJ2-3, with D perhaps TRBD1 (5 bases). The CDR3 loop spans 16 amino acids. Trimming stripped 6 bases from V and 4 bases from J, with 20 bases between. CDR1 and CDR2 (germline): MNHEY, SMNVEV (reference sequence). The CDR3 sequence: CASRSLQARFPDTQYF. DNA for the CDR3: TGTGCCAGCAGATCCTTACAGGCGAGGTTCCCAGATACGCAGTATTTT.

This clonotype was observed a few times. The chain is built from TRBV6-5 and TRBJ2-3; 8 positions match TRBD2. Germline V gene lookup returns CDR1 MNHEY and CDR2 SVGAGI. Trimming cost V 8 bases and J 4 bases; bases outside gene matches: 8. There are 14 residues in the CDR3. CDR3 region: CASVSPAGADTQYF. CDR3 nucleotides: TGTGCCAGCGTTTCACCAGCGGGGGCAGATACGCAGTATTTT.

This clonotype was seen at least ten times. The V gene is TRBV28, the J gene TRBJ1-1; TRBD1 matches 9 bases. The CDR3 sequence is 12 residues long. CDR1 and CDR2 from the germline V gene are MDHEN and SYDVKM. Germline trimming cut 6 bases from V and 10 bases from J; bases unmatched to any gene: 6. The CDR3 bases are TGTGCCAGCAGGAAGAGACAGGGGGGAGCTTTCTTT. Amino acids: CASRKRQGGAFF.

Relative to its sample, this clonotype is medium-sized. This sequence joins TRBV7-2 and TRBJ1-1, with 11 bases lining up with TRBD1. Germline values: CDR1 SGHTA, CDR2 FQGNSA. This CDR3 has 15 amino acids. The V segment lost 5 bases and the J segment 3 bases; nucleotides outside the gene matches: 5. The CDR3 sequence: CASSPRGQGDTEAFF. CDR3 nucleotide sequence: TGTGCCAGCAGCCCCCGGGGACAGGGGGACACTGAAGCTTTCTTT.

This clonotype came up many times. In DNA, the CDR3 is TGTGCCAGCAGCTTAGCGTCGGGATCAGAGACCCAGTACTTC. Protein sequence: CASSLASGSETQYF. The chain recombines TRBV7-9 with TRBJ2-5; weak D call: TRBD2 (5 bases). The CDR3 is 14 residues long. V was pared by 0 bases and J by 4 bases, with 9 bases between. Germline-derived CDR1 and CDR2 are SEHNR and FQNEAQ (reference sequence).

This clonotype was observed at least ten times. V and J are TRBV7-2 and TRBJ2-2; possibly TRBD1 for D (5 bases). Germline-derived CDR1 and CDR2 are SGHTA and FQGNSA. The V gene lost 0 bases and the J gene lost 3 bases, with 11 bases spanning the gap. The CDR3 runs to 16 residues. The CDR3 sequence is CASSLAWTFYTGELFF. The CDR3 DNA follows: TGTGCCAGCAGCTTAGCGTGGACATTTTACACCGGGGAGCTGTTTTTT. Full variable domain (missing parts from reference TRBV7-2 and TRBJ2-2): GAGVSQSPSNKVTEKGKDVELRCDPISGHTALYWYRQSLGQGLEFLIYFQGNSAPDKSGLPSDRFSAERTGGSVSTLTIQRTQQEDSAVYLCASSLAWTFYTGELFFGEGSRLTVL.

This clonotype was seen at least ten times. The rearrangement uses TRBV11-2 and TRBJ1-4; D is unclear. The V gene lost 3 bases and the J gene lost 0 bases, with 14 bases spanning the gap. The CDR3 sequence is 17 residues long. Germline lookup yields CDR1 SGHAT and CDR2 FQNNGV. CDR3 nucleotides: TGTGCCAGCAGCTTCGAAGGATCCTCCGCAACTAATGAAAAACTGTTTTTT. It specifies CASSFEGSSATNEKLFF.

This clonotype was seen at least ten times. One junction end disagrees with the germline gene, perhaps due to a read error. V gene TRBV5-1 combines with J gene TRBJ2-7, with 8 positions matching TRBD1. Germline loops: CDR1 SGHRS, CDR2 YFSETQ. This CDR3 comprises 15 residues. Here the CDR3 reads CASSPSQGASFEQYF. The CDR3, as DNA: TGCGCCAGCAGCCCGAGCCAGGGGGCCTCCTTCGAGCAGTACTTC.

The CDR3 loop reads CASSAQGGWTDTQYF. CDR3 nucleotides: TGTGCCAGCAGCGCACAGGGTGGTTGGACAGATACGCAGTATTTT. The chain couples TRBV11-3 to TRBJ2-3; perhaps TRBD1 as D (6 bases). The germline V gene has CDR1 SGHNT and CDR2 YENEEA. The V end was cut by 5 bases, the J end by 3 bases, with 15 bases between. The CDR3 sequence is 15 residues long.

By sample fraction, this clonotype is medium-sized (0.01 to 0.1%). The chain links TRBV28 to TRBJ1-3; 8 bases fit TRBD1. Trimming at V came to 3 bases and at J to 3 bases, leaving 10 bases not matched to a gene. This CDR3 is built from 17 residues. In germline, CDR1 is MDHEN, CDR2 SYDVKM. The CDR3 coding sequence is TGTGCCAGCAGTTTCGGGCAGGGGGCGCAGGGTGGAAACACCATATATTTT. This encodes CASSFGQGAQGGNTIYF.

In its sample, this clonotype was seen many times. The V and J genes are TRBV12-5 and TRBJ1-1; TRBD1 agrees at 9 bases. The V and J ends lost 5 bases and 1 base, in that order; junction bases with no gene match: 2. The CDR3 contains 14 residues. Germline values: CDR1 LGHNT, CDR2 FRNRAP. CDR3 coding DNA: TGTGCTAGTGGTGTGGGACAGGGGAACACTGAAGCTTTCTTT. It is translated as CASGVGQGNTEAFF.

The rearrangement links TRBV27 to TRBJ2-2; D gene unclear. There are 10 residues in the CDR3. V lost 7 bases and J lost 8, with 5 bases in between. Germline assignment: CDR1 MNHEY and CDR2 SMNVEV (reference sequence). This CDR3 is CASMEGELFF. The CDR3 bases are TGTGCCAGCATGGAGGGGGAGCTGTTTTTT.

This clonotype is deemed medium-sized. The J gene is TRBJ2-4, the V gene TRBV28, with D uncertain. The CDR3 runs 16 residues. The V end was cut by 3 bases, the J end by 1 base, with 13 bases between. Germline V gene data show CDR1 as MDHEN and CDR2 as SYDVKM. The CDR3 loop is CASSLVGALAKNIQYF. In nucleotides, the CDR3 is TGTGCCAGCAGTTTGGTCGGAGCGTTGGCCAAAAACATTCAGTACTTC. Drawing the rest from reference TRBV28 and TRBJ2-4, the complete variable domain is DVKVTQSSRYLVKRTGEKVFLECVQDMDHENMFWYRQDPGLGLRLIYFSYDVKMKEKGDIPEGYSVSREKKERFSLILESASTNQTSMYLCASSLVGALAKNIQYFGAGTRLSVL.

This clonotype was recorded at least ten times. The rearrangement links TRBV7-2 to TRBJ2-7, with D perhaps TRBD1 or TRBD2 (5 bases each). The V and J ends lost 1 base and 6 bases respectively, with 13 bases between them. Germline loops: CDR1 SGHTA, CDR2 FQGNSA. CDR3 size: 14 residues. In nucleotides, the CDR3 is TGTGCCAGCAGCTTAGTGATTCGGGACGGCGAGCAGTACTTC. It translates to CASSLVIRDGEQYF.